The clone carrying this TCR beta chain showed up many times. The data derive from a study of patients and donors after allogeneic stem cell transplantation. MiXCR, applied by TCRdb to the RT-PCR reads, yields one record per CDR3 protein. This table holds 390,000 or so distinct CDR3 sequences, 15% to 20% found once. V was clipped by 4 bases and J by 5 bases; unmatched bases: 8. The CDR3 runs 14 residues. Germline lookup yields CDR1 SQVTM and CDR2 ANQGSEA. This TCR was sampled from a human donor who was either an allogeneic HSCT recipient or a stem cell or donor lymphocyte infusion donor (not recorded which). It is not recorded whose cells these are; they may come from a transplant donor. Material for sequencing was blood, either unsorted or a sorted T cell fraction (not recorded which). This chain joins TRBV29-1 and TRBJ2-1, with 7 bases lining up with TRBD2. DNA for the CDR3: TGCAGCGTTGTCCAGCTAGCGGCGAACAATGAGCAGTTCTTC. Residues: CSVVQLAANNEQFF.